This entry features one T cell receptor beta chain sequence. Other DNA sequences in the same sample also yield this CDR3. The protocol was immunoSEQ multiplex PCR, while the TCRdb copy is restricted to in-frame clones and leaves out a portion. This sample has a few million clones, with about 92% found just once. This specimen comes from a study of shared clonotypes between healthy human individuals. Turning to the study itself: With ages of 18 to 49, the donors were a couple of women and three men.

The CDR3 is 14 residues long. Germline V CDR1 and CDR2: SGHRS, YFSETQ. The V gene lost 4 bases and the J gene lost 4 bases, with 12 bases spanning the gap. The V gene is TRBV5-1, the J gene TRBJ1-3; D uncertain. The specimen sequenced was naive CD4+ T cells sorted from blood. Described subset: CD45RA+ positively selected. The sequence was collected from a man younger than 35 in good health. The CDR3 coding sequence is TGCGCCAGCAGCCCCACCAGCGGCGGAAACACCATATATTTT. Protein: CASSPTSGGNTIYF.